One and the same sample provided the 17 T cell receptor beta chains below, sequenced in a study of cytomegalovirus exposure and HLA in healthy donors. Primers for the PCR totalled 60 Vbeta and 13 Jbeta. The protocol was immunoSEQ multiplex PCR, while the TCRdb copy is restricted to in-frame clones and leaves out a portion. Of 140,000 to 150,000 clones listed, over 70% were seen once; the top ten hold under 6%. Material: PBMCs. The receptors derive from a man between 40 and 49 years old in good health and CMV-seronegative.

In its sample, this clone was seen once. The chain recombines TRBV6-5 with TRBJ2-5, with D perhaps TRBD1 (6 bases). V was cut by 4 bases and J by 3 bases, with 15 bases left in between. This CDR3 contains 15 residues. Germline loops: CDR1 MNHEY, CDR2 SVGAGI. The CDR3 DNA reads TGTGCCAGCAGTTCCTACTCAGGGGCAAAAGAGACCCAGTACTTC. Its translation is CASSSYSGAKETQYF.

This clone occurred a few times. This sequence joins TRBV7-9 and TRBJ2-4; 9 nucleotides match TRBD1. The CDR3 sequence is 17 residues long. Trimming at V came to 5 bases and at J to 2 bases, leaving 10 bases not matched to a gene. Germline V lookup: CDR1 SEHNR, CDR2 FQNEAQ (reference sequence). The CDR3 spells CASSPRGDRESKNIQYF. Here the CDR3 DNA reads TGTGCCAGCAGCCCTCGGGGGGACAGGGAGTCCAAAAACATTCAGTACTTC.

This clone was counted a single time. V is TRBV20-1 and J is TRBJ2-1, with unresolved D. Germline CDR1 reads DFQATT; CDR2 reads SNEGSKA (reference sequence). Between the trimmed V and J ends, which lost 4 bases and 10 bases, there was a span of 11 bases. The CDR3 has 11 residues. Here the CDR3 reads CSANLAREQFF. The CDR3 coding sequence is TGCAGTGCTAACCTCGCCAGGGAGCAGTTCTTC.

This rearrangement joins TRBV25-1 to TRBJ2-2; TRBD1 aligns across 11 bases. CDR3 size: 17 residues. Germline-derived CDR1 and CDR2 are MGHDK and SYGVNS. V was clipped by 5 bases and J by 7 bases; unmatched bases: 12. The chain's CDR3 is CASSHHNPGTGGGELFF. CDR3 nucleotides: TGTGCCAGCAGTCACCATAATCCCGGGACAGGGGGCGGGGAGCTGTTTTTT.

This chain uses TRBV6-1 with TRBJ2-1; a weak D match, TRBD2 (6 bases). The germline V gene has CDR1 MNHNS and CDR2 SASEGT. V gave up 7 bases and J gave up 4 bases, with 17 bases separating them. The CDR3 has 15 residues. CDR3 sequence reads: CASTKEGWGYNEQFF. CDR3 coding DNA: TGTGCCAGCACCAAGGAGGGTTGGGGATACAATGAGCAGTTCTTC.

This rearrangement joins TRBV9 to TRBJ1-1; D remains ambiguous. The CDR3 has 18 amino acids. Germline-derived CDR1 and CDR2 are SGDLS and YYNGEE. Trimming removed 4 bases at V and 1 base at J, with 23 bases between. The CDR3 spells CASSSSSHGKGENTEAFF. The CDR3 DNA reads TGTGCCAGCAGCTCATCATCCCACGGGAAAGGTGAGAACACTGAAGCTTTCTTT.

The chain recombines TRBV5-1 with TRBJ2-3; unclear D gene. The CDR3 sequence is 14 residues long. Germline loops: CDR1 SGHRS, CDR2 YFSETQ. The V end lost 0 bases, the J end lost 0 bases, and 5 bases lay between the germline ends. The CDR3 loop is CASSLVVSTDTQYF. CDR3 DNA: TGCGCCAGCAGCTTGGTAGTTAGCACAGATACGCAGTATTTT.

V gene TRBV2 combines with J gene TRBJ1-3; D might be TRBD1 (5 bases). Germline values: CDR1 SNHLY, CDR2 FYNNEI. This CDR3 is 14 amino acids long. The V and J ends lost 4 bases and 0 bases respectively, with 7 bases between them. CDR3: CASSVGGSGNTIYF. CDR3 nucleotide sequence: TGTGCCAGCAGTGTGGGGGGCTCTGGAAACACCATATATTTT.

This rearrangement joins TRBV9 to TRBJ2-1; D unclear. The CDR3 covers 15 residues. Germline V CDR1 and CDR2: SGDLS, YYNGEE. Trimming removed 0 bases from V and 4 bases from J, with 11 bases in between. The CDR3, as DNA: TGTGCCAGCAGCGTAGACCCGCACTCGTACAATGAGCAGTTCTTC. It specifies CASSVDPHSYNEQFF.

The V and J genes are TRBV5-4 and TRBJ1-2, with 8 positions matching TRBD1. CDR3 size: 15 residues. The V segment lost 4 bases and the J segment 1 base; nucleotides outside the gene matches: 6. Germline assignment: CDR1 SGHNT and CDR2 YYREEE (reference sequence). Here the CDR3 reads CASSPGQGLNYGYTF. CDR3 DNA sequence: TGTGCCAGCAGCCCAGGACAGGGACTTAACTATGGCTACACCTTC.

The chain combines TRBV27 with TRBJ2-2; 12 nucleotides agree with TRBD1. The junction had 2 bases not matched to a gene; V was cut back by 5 bases and J by 4 bases. The CDR3 is 15 amino acids. Germline V gene lookup returns CDR1 MNHEY and CDR2 SMNVEV (reference sequence). The CDR3 protein is CASSTGQGATGELFF. CDR3 nucleotide sequence: TGTGCCAGCAGTACGGGACAGGGGGCCACCGGGGAGCTGTTTTTT.

The J gene is TRBJ1-2, the V gene TRBV6-5, with 10 bases identical to TRBD1. Germline V gives CDR1 MNHEY, CDR2 SVGAGI. The CDR3 loop spans 14 amino acids. With 5 bases clipped from V and 4 bases from J, the junction kept 4 bases outside the gene matches. The CDR3 reads CASSETGGGYGYTF. For the CDR3, the DNA is TGTGCCAGCAGTGAGACAGGGGGCGGCTATGGCTACACCTTC.

The J gene is TRBJ1-1, the V gene TRBV2; tentatively, D is TRBD1 (6 bases). The CDR3 contains 13 residues. Germline V gene data show CDR1 as SNHLY and CDR2 as FYNNEI. Trimming removed 5 bases at V and 1 base at J, with 8 bases between. The CDR3 here is CASSQDRNTEAFF. The CDR3 DNA sequence: TGTGCCAGCAGTCAGGACAGGAACACTGAAGCTTTCTTT.

This clone was seen only a few times. This chain links TRBV30 with TRBJ1-6, with 7 bases lining up with TRBD1. The CDR3 loop spans 14 amino acids. The V segment lost 2 bases and the J segment 4 bases; nucleotides outside the gene matches: 2. CDR1 is GTSNPN and CDR2 is SVGIG in the germline V gene (reference sequence). The CDR3 reads CAWSTGEYNSPLHF. In DNA, the CDR3 is TGTGCCTGGAGTACAGGGGAATATAATTCACCCCTCCACTTT.

The chain combines TRBV6-6 with TRBJ1-5; TRBD1 matches 8 bases. In germline, CDR1 is MNHNY, CDR2 SVGAGI (reference sequence). V lost 6 bases and J lost 4; bases outside the gene matches: 8. There are 15 residues in the CDR3. In DNA form, the CDR3 reads TGTGCCAGCAGCCTGGACAGGGCGGGAAATCAGCCCCAGCATTTT. Its protein product is CASSLDRAGNQPQHF.

The chain recombines TRBV6-6 with TRBJ1-4, with TRBD1 identical over 7 bases. V trimming: 5 bases; J trimming: 0 bases; junction bases outside the gene matches: 3. The CDR3 runs 15 residues. Germline V gene sequence: CDR1 MNHNY, CDR2 SVGAGI (reference sequence). The CDR3 region is CASSGDRATNEKLFF. CDR3 coding DNA: TGTGCCAGCAGTGGGGACAGAGCAACTAATGAAAAACTGTTTTTT.

The chain links TRBV9 to TRBJ2-2; 14 nucleotides agree with TRBD2. V lost 4 bases, J lost 5 bases, and 7 bases stayed unmatched. The CDR3 is made up of 17 amino acids. Per the germline V gene, CDR1 is SGDLS and CDR2 is YYNGEE. CDR3: CASSWTSGGFATGELFF. The CDR3 DNA follows: TGTGCCAGCAGCTGGACTAGCGGGGGGTTTGCAACCGGGGAGCTGTTTTTT.